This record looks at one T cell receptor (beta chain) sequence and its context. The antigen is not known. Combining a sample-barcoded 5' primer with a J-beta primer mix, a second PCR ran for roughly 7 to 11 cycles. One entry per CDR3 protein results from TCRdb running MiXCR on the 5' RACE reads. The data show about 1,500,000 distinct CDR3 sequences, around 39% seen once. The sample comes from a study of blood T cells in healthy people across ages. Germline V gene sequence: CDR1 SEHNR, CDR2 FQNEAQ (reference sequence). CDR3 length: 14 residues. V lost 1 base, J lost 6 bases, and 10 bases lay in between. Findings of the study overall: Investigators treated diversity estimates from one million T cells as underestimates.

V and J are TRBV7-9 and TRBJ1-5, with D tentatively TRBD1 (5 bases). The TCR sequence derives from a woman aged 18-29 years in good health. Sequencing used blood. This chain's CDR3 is CASSLGGLAQPQHF. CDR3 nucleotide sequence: TGTGCCAGCAGCTTAGGGGGCCTCGCTCAGCCCCAGCATTTT.